This T cell receptor beta chain comes out of a study of blood T cell repertoires in COVID-19. Background on the study: The United States, Italy and Spain provided the acute and convalescent COVID-19 samples. Sample material is recorded as cDNA or gDNA derived from T cells, B-cell-depleted T cells, or PBMCs.

V lost 7 bases and J 6 bases, leaving 10 bases between the germline ends. This CDR3 spans 12 amino acids. Germline assignment: CDR1 MNHEY and CDR2 SVGAGI. In the authors' workflow: Amplification of reference gene primers was used by the study to estimate nucleated cell counts. Sequenced by immunoSEQ multiplex PCR; TCRdb stores in-frame clones only, minus some. Clone size and the V and J calls come from that table; the DNA yielded D and trimming. The sample includes more than 90,000 clones, around 83% of them seen just once. V gene TRBV6-5 combines with J gene TRBJ1-5; D gene ambiguous. Input material: peripheral blood. The clonotype originates from a man in his forties with acute or convalescent COVID-19. The CDR3 DNA is TGTGCCAGCACCGAGAGTATTCAGCCCCAGCATTTT. This gives the protein CASTESIQPQHF.